These T cell receptor beta chains were read from a single sample in a study of response to subunit inactivated influenza vaccine. Via MiXCR, TCRdb re-called the RT-PCR reads, giving one row per CDR3 protein. The top ten hold around 10% of the sample, which has 500,000 to 600,000 distinct CDR3 sequences, about 15% seen once. The sequences come from PBMCs from blood, collected 11 to 12 days after vaccination. The origin of the receptors is a man in his forties or fifties who received an inactivated influenza vaccine. Both conserved end residues are part of each CDR3. D genes are given only for firm matches. Rows give clone size only sometimes, using once, few, many, or a class for an expanded clone.

>TRBJ2-1|few|TRBV20-1|TRBD2
TGCAGTGCTAGGTCTAGCGGGAGGCTCTACAATGAGCAGTTCTTC
CSARSSGRLYNEQFF
>TRBJ2-6|few|TRBV4-3|-
TGCGCCAGCAGCCAAGCTTTGGGCTCTGGGGCCAACGTCCTGACTTTC
CASSQALGSGANVLTF
>TRBJ1-5|few|TRBV28|-
TGTGCCAGCAGCCGGACAGAGAAGGATCAGCCCCAGCATTTT
CASSRTEKDQPQHF
>TRBJ1-1|many|TRBV5-1|-
TGCGCCAGCAGCTTGAGTACAGCTTCGAGGAACACTGAAGCTTTCTTT
CASSLSTASRNTEAFF
>TRBJ2-7|many|TRBV5-1|-
TGCGCCAGCAGCCGGATCAGGGTCGGGACCGACGAGCAGTACTTC
CASSRIRVGTDEQYF
>TRBJ2-2|few|TRBV6-6|-
TGTGCCAGCAGAATACTCGGGGAGCTGTTTTTT
CASRILGELFF
>TRBJ1-2|many|TRBV7-2|TRBD1
TGTGCCAGCAGCTTAGCCGGGACAGGGTCGTATGGCTACACCTTC
CASSLAGTGSYGYTF
>TRBJ2-7|many|TRBV20-1|-
TGCAGTGCTAGAGAGACAGCCCGCGGCGAGCAGTACTTC
CSARETARGEQYF
>TRBJ2-2|few|TRBV9|TRBD2
TGTGCCAGCAGCGCCAATAGCGGGAGTAACACCGGGGAGCTGTTTTTT
CASSANSGSNTGELFF
>TRBJ2-4|-|TRBV2|-
TGTGCCAGCAGTGAAATGGCCCCGGAGAACATTCAGTACTTC
CASSEMAPENIQYF
>TRBJ2-7|-|TRBV4-3|TRBD1
TGCGCCAGCAGCCAATGGACAGGGGACTACGAGCAGTACTTC
CASSQWTGDYEQYF
>TRBJ1-2|-|TRBV18|-
TGTGCCAGCTCACCAGGCGAGTCTAGGGGCTACACCTTC
CASSPGESRGYTF
>TRBJ2-5|-|TRBV4-1|-
TGCGCCAGCAGTCTGACCCAAGGACCCCAAGAGACCCAGTACTTC
CASSLTQGPQETQYF
>TRBJ1-4|many|TRBV5-1|-
TGCGCCAGCAGCTTGGAAACAGGGTCGGGTGAAAAACTGTTTTTT
CASSLETGSGEKLFF
>TRBJ2-2|many|TRBV12-3/TRBV12-4|TRBD2
TGTGCCAGCAGTTTTCGACTAGCGGGAACCGGGGAGCTGTTTTTT
CASSFRLAGTGELFF
>TRBJ2-2|-|TRBV10-3|TRBD2
TGTGCCATCAGGCCTGGTGCGGGAGTTATGAACACCGGGGAGCTGTTTTTT
CAIRPGAGVMNTGELFF
>TRBJ2-7|-|TRBV6-5|-
TGTGCCAGCAGTTTGGCGGTGGGGGCCTACGAGCAGTACTTC
CASSLAVGAYEQYF
>TRBJ1-1|-|TRBV2|TRBD1
TGTGCCAGCAGTGTGCAGGGGGACACTGAAGCTTTCTTT
CASSVQGDTEAFF
>TRBJ1-1|many|TRBV20-1|-
TGCAGTGCTAGGGAAGCCACTGAAGCTTTCTTT
CSAREATEAFF
>TRBJ2-1|-|TRBV2|TRBD2
TGTGCCAGGACCCCAGCGGGAGACTACAATGAGCAGTTCTTC
CARTPAGDYNEQFF
>TRBJ1-2|-|TRBV15|-
TGTGCCACCAGCAGAGATCGCCTTAACTATGGCTACACCTTC
CATSRDRLNYGYTF
>TRBJ2-1|few|TRBV6-2/TRBV6-3|-
TGTGCCAGCAGCCACGTTTTGGGTGAGCAGTTCTTC
CASSHVLGEQFF
>TRBJ1-2|-|TRBV20-1|TRBD1
TGCAGTGCTAGGTCGCCGGGACAGGGTATTCATGGCTACACCTTC
CSARSPGQGIHGYTF
>TRBJ2-2|few|TRBV7-2|-
TGTGCCAGCAGCTGGGGGCCCGGGGAGCTGTTTTTT
CASSWGPGELFF
>TRBJ2-2|few|TRBV27|TRBD1
TGTGCCAGCAGTTTTAAGTCGGGGACAGACACCGGGGAGCTGTTTTTT
CASSFKSGTDTGELFF
>TRBJ2-1|few|TRBV4-3|-
TGCGCCAGCAGCCAAGATCTGGCCCAACCTGGGGATGAGCAGTTCTTC
CASSQDLAQPGDEQFF
>TRBJ1-6|few|TRBV14|-
TGTGCCAGCAGCCAATACTCTAGTTCACCCCTCCACTTT
CASSQYSSSPLHF